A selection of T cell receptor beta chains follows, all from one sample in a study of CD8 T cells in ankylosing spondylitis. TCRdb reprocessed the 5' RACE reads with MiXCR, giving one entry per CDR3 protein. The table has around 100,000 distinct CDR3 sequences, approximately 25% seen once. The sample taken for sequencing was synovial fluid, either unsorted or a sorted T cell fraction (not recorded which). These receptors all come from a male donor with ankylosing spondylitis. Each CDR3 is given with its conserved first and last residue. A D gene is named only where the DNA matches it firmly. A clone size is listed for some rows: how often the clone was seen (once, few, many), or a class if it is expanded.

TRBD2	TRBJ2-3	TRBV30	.	CAWMGGILTDTQYF	TGTGCCTGGATGGGGGGGATCCTCACAGATACGCAGTATTTT
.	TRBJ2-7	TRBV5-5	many	CASSLDQGSNPYEQYF	TGTGCCAGCAGCTTGGATCAAGGCTCGAACCCTTACGAGCAGTACTTC
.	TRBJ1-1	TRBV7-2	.	CASSLGAGRTEAFF	TGTGCCAGCAGCTTAGGCGCAGGGAGGACTGAAGCTTTCTTT
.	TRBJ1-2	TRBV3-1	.	CASSQTSYGYTF	TGTGCCAGCAGCCAGACAAGCTATGGCTACACCTTC
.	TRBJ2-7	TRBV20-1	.	CSAETLESDYEQYF	TGCAGTGCGGAAACGTTAGAGTCGGACTACGAGCAGTACTTC
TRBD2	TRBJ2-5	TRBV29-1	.	CSVEGLAGAGETQYF	TGCAGCGTGGAGGGACTAGCGGGAGCGGGGGAGACCCAGTACTTC
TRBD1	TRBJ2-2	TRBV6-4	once	CASARDRAITGELFF	TGTGCCAGCGCTCGGGACAGGGCTATCACCGGGGAGCTGTTTTTT
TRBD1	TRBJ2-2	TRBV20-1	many	CSAIQGPLNTGELFF	TGCAGTGCTATACAGGGGCCTTTGAACACCGGGGAGCTGTTTTTT
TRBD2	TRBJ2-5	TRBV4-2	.	CASSQRRLAGDPNHQETQYF	TGTGCCAGCAGCCAACGGAGACTAGCGGGAGACCCAAACCACCAAGAGACCCAGTACTTC
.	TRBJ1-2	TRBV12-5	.	CASAPDSFYGYTF	TGTGCTAGTGCCCCGGACAGCTTCTATGGCTACACCTTC
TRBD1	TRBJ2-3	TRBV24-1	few	CATSEKGATDTQYF	TGTGCCACCAGTGAGAAGGGGGCCACAGATACGCAGTATTTT